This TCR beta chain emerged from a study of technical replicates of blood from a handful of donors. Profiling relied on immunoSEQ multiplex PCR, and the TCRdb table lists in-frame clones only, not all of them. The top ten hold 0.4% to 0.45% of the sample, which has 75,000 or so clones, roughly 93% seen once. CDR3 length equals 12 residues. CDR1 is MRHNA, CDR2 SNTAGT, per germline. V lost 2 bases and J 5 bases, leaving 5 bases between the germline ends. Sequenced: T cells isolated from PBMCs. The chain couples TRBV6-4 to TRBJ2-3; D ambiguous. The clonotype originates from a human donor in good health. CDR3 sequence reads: CASSDRGDTQYF. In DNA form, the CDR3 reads TGTGCCAGCAGTGACCGAGGAGATACGCAGTATTTT.